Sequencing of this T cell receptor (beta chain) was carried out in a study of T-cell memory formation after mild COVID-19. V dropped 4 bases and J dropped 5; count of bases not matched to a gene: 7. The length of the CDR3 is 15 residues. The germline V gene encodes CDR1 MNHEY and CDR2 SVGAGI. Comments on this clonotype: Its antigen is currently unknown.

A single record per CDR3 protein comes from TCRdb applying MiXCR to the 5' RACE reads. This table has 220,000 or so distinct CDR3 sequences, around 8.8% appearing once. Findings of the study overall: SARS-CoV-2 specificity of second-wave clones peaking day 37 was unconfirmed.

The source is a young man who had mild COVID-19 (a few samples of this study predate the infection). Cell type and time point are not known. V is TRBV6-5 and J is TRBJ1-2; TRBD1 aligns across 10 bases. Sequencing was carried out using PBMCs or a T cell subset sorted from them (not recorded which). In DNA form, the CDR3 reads TGTGCCAGCAGTTTTGAGACAGGGGGCGTATATGGCTACACCTTC. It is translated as CASSFETGGVYGYTF.